The 20 T cell receptor beta chains below come from one sample, sequenced in a study of blood T cell repertoires in COVID-19. Assay: immunoSEQ multiplex PCR; the TCRdb copy retains only in-frame clones and omits some. The sample comprises approximately 50,000 clones, roughly 82% of which are singletons, and under 30% rests with the top ten. The sequenced sample was peripheral blood. The receptors shown here come from a woman of 80 years or more with acute or convalescent COVID-19.

This chain connects TRBV9 to TRBJ1-4, with D hard to call. Trimming took off 1 base at V and 2 bases at J, with 12 bases between the two ends. Germline CDR1 reads SGDLS; CDR2 reads YYNGEE. The CDR3 loop spans 16 amino acids. In DNA form, the CDR3 reads TGTGCCAGCAGCGTAAGTGGGCGCGGGACTAATGAAAAACTGTTTTTT. Translation: CASSVSGRGTNEKLFF. Using reference TRBV9 and TRBJ1-4 for the parts outside the CDR3, the full variable domain is DSGVTQTPKHLITATGQRVTLRCSPRSGDLSVYWYQQSLDQGLQFLIQYYNGEERAKGNILERFSAQQFPDLHSELNLSSLELGDSALYFCASSVSGRGTNEKLFFGSGTQLSVL.

This chain joins TRBV5-6 and TRBJ2-7; 9 bases align to TRBD1. With V trimmed by 2 bases and J by 7 bases, 10 bases remained unmatched. Germline V lookup: CDR1 SGHDT, CDR2 YYEEEE. This CDR3 comprises 15 residues. The CDR3 nucleotides are TGTGCCAGCAGCTTAAGGGACAGGGAGTGGCCTGAGCAGTACTTC. This encodes CASSLRDREWPEQYF.

The V gene is TRBV6-1, the J gene TRBJ2-3; D ambiguous. The germline V gene encodes CDR1 MNHNS and CDR2 SASEGT. The V and J ends lost 0 bases and 0 bases respectively, with 7 bases between them. This CDR3 is built from 15 residues. The CDR3 loop is CASSEAYSSTDTQYF. Here the CDR3 DNA reads TGTGCCAGCAGTGAAGCGTATTCTAGCACAGATACGCAGTATTTT.

CDR3 sequence reads: CASSLGGGNYNSPLHF. CDR3 coding DNA: TGTGCCAGCAGCTTAGGCGGGGGAAACTATAATTCACCCCTCCACTTT. The V and J genes are TRBV7-8 and TRBJ1-6, with D perhaps matching TRBD1 (5 bases). Germline CDR1 SGHVS, CDR2 FQNEAQ. V was pared by 1 base and J by 3 bases, with 10 bases between. The CDR3 sequence is 16 residues long.

CDR3 region: CASRSRAAGNIQYF. CDR3 DNA: TGTGCCAGCCGCTCACGAGCGGCGGGGAACATTCAGTACTTC. This chain uses TRBV7-2 with TRBJ2-4; possible D gene TRBD2, 6 bases. CDR1 is SGHTA and CDR2 is FQGNSA in the germline V gene. The CDR3 has 14 residues. Trimming removed 8 bases at V and 7 bases at J, with 18 bases between.

The rearrangement links TRBV12-3 or TRBV12-4 to TRBJ2-5; TRBD2 agrees at 9 bases. The V gene end was trimmed by 7 bases and the J gene end by 4 bases; junction bases not matched to a gene: 4. CDR3 length equals 13 residues. The CDR3 region is CASNLSGRETQYF. CDR3 DNA sequence: TGTGCCAGCAACCTTAGCGGGAGAGAGACCCAGTACTTC.

The rearrangement uses TRBV7-3 and TRBJ1-3; TRBD1 aligns across 8 bases. With 4 bases clipped from V and 4 bases from J, the junction kept 6 bases outside the gene matches. The CDR3 runs 15 residues. The germline V gene has CDR1 SGHTA and CDR2 FQGTGA. DNA of the CDR3: TGTGCCAGCAGCTCCACAGGGGGAGGAGGAAACACCATATATTTT. Its translation: CASSSTGGGGNTIYF.

The V and J genes are TRBV19 and TRBJ1-6; 8 nucleotides align to TRBD1. Germline-derived CDR1 and CDR2 are LNHDA and SQIVND (reference sequence). The CDR3 runs 17 residues. Trimming removed 5 bases from V and 5 bases from J; junction bases left unmatched: 11. The CDR3 DNA is TGTGCCAGTAGTTTCTCGACAGGGGCAGGTGATAATTCACCCCTCCACTTT. It is translated as CASSFSTGAGDNSPLHF.

The genes are TRBV15 and TRBJ1-5; a weak D match, TRBD1 (5 bases). This CDR3 spans 15 amino acids. Trimming removed 4 bases from V and 2 bases from J, with 12 bases in between. Germline V lookup: CDR1 LNHNV, CDR2 YYDKDF (reference sequence). CDR3 nucleotides: TGTGCCACCAGCAATATCGCGGGGGGCAATCAGCCCCAGCATTTT. Amino acid sequence: CATSNIAGGNQPQHF.

The chain uses TRBV5-1 and TRBJ1-1; no clear D gene. The CDR3 has 15 amino acids. Between the trimmed V and J ends, which lost 5 bases and 1 base, there was a span of 15 bases. Per the germline V gene, CDR1 is SGHRS and CDR2 is YFSETQ. CDR3 DNA: TGCGCCAGCAGTCCCGTCCAGGTAAGGAACACTGAAGCTTTCTTT. Translating it yields CASSPVQVRNTEAFF. The whole variable domain, remainder taken from reference TRBV5-1 and TRBJ1-1, is KAGVTQTPRYLIKTRGQQVTLSCSPISGHRSVSWYQQTPGQGLQFLFEYFSETQRNKGNFPGRFSGRQFSNSRSEMNVSTLELGDSALYLCASSPVQVRNTEAFFGQGTRLTVV.

The chain couples TRBV6-5 to TRBJ1-6; TRBD1 matches at 8 bases. The V gene's germline CDR1 is MNHEY and CDR2 SVGAGI. J lost 9 bases, V lost 4 bases, and 11 bases had no gene match. The CDR3 length is 16 residues. The CDR3 sequence is CASSLAPGQVFSPLHF. Here the CDR3 DNA reads TGTGCCAGCAGTTTAGCGCCGGGACAGGTGTTTTCACCCCTCCACTTT.

The chain carries TRBV6-6 and TRBJ1-1; 7 nucleotides match TRBD1. CDR1 is MNHNY, CDR2 SVGAGI, per germline (reference sequence). J lost 2 bases, V lost 5 bases, and 11 bases had no gene match. The CDR3 covers 16 residues. CDR3 residues: CASSPPRRGLNTEAFF. Written as DNA, the CDR3 is TGTGCCAGCAGTCCACCGAGAAGGGGGCTAAACACTGAAGCTTTCTTT.

The V call is TRBV10-1, the J call TRBJ2-3; a weak D match, TRBD1 (5 bases). The CDR3 length is 14 residues. Trimming stripped 3 bases from V and 4 bases from J, with 11 bases between. CDR1 is WNHNN, CDR2 SYGVQD, per germline (reference sequence). The CDR3 DNA reads as TGCGCCAGCAGTGATTCCAGGGTAGCAGATACGCAGTATTTT. As protein: CASSDSRVADTQYF.

V is TRBV18 and J is TRBJ1-2; possible D gene TRBD1, 5 bases. CDR1 and CDR2 from the germline V gene are KGHSH and LQKENI. The CDR3 covers 14 residues. The germline V and J ends were trimmed by 1 base and 6 bases, with 12 bases remaining between them. The CDR3 coding sequence is TGTGCCAGCTCACCACTTCAGGGAGGGCATGGCTACACCTTC. It yields the protein CASSPLQGGHGYTF.

This clone was counted a few times. This chain links TRBV14 with TRBJ2-3; TRBD2 matches 7 bases. Per germline, CDR1 SGHDN and CDR2 FVKESK. Trimming cost V 4 bases and J 0 bases; bases outside gene matches: 7. The CDR3 is made up of 16 amino acids. CDR3 sequence: CASSPPGTTSTDTQYF. The CDR3 coding sequence is TGTGCCAGCAGCCCACCCGGGACTACAAGCACAGATACGCAGTATTTT.

This chain uses TRBV5-1 with TRBJ1-2; D uncertain. V lost 2 bases to trimming and J lost 4 bases, with 12 bases between them. The CDR3 is 14 amino acids. CDR1 SGHRS and CDR2 YFSETQ come from the germline V gene. CDR3 protein: CASSLEQARYGYTF. CDR3 DNA sequence: TGCGCCAGCAGCTTAGAGCAGGCCCGCTATGGCTACACCTTC.

This clone appeared once. J is TRBJ2-3 and V is TRBV12-3 or TRBV12-4, with D hard to call. The CDR3 has 13 amino acids. V gave up 2 bases and J gave up 0 bases, with 3 bases separating them. The CDR3 region is CASSLPSTDTQYF. CDR3 DNA: TGTGCCAGCAGTTTACCGAGCACAGATACGCAGTATTTT.

The rearrangement links TRBV5-4 to TRBJ2-6, with D unresolved. CDR1 SGHNT and CDR2 YYREEE come from the germline V gene (reference sequence). The CDR3 contains 15 residues. Trimming removed 2 bases at V and 0 bases at J, with 6 bases between. The CDR3 bases are TGTGCCAGCAGCTTAGGCGGCTCTGGGGCCAACGTCCTGACTTTC. This sequence encodes CASSLGGSGANVLTF.

The chain has TRBV2 and TRBJ2-5; D perhaps matches TRBD1 (5 bases). This CDR3 region has 14 residues. Trimming left V 7 bases short and J 4 bases short, with 16 bases between. Germline lookup yields CDR1 SNHLY and CDR2 FYNNEI. CDR3 bases: TGTGCCAGCACCCAACCAGGGTTCGGAGAGACCCAGTACTTC. Protein product: CASTQPGFGETQYF.

The rearrangement uses TRBV20-1 and TRBJ2-7, with unresolved D. The CDR3 is made up of 14 amino acids. V lost 3 bases and J 2 bases, leaving 14 bases between the germline ends. The germline V gene has CDR1 DFQATT and CDR2 SNEGSKA (reference sequence). The CDR3 loop reads CSASQTALPYEQYF. Here the CDR3 DNA reads TGCAGTGCTAGTCAGACTGCCCTTCCCTACGAGCAGTACTTC.